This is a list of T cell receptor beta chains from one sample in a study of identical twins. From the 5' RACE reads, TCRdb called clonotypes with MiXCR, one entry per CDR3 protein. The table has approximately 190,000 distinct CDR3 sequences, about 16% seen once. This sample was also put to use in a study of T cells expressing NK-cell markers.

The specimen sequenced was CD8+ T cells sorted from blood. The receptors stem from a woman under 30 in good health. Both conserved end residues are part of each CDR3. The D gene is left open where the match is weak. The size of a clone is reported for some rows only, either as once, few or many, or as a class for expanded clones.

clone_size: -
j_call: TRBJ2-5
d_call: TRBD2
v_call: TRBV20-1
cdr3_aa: CSARYPPSGASPETQYF
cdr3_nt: TGCAGTGCTAGGTATCCCCCTAGCGGAGCGTCCCCAGAGACCCAGTACTTC

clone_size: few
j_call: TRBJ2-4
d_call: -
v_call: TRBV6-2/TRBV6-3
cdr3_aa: CASSGDLAKNIQYF
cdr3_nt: TGTGCCAGTAGCGGAGACCTAGCCAAAAACATTCAGTACTTC

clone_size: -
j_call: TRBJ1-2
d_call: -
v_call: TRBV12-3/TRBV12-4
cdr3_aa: CASSPLPGADAGYTF
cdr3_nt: TGTGCCAGCAGTCCTCTCCCGGGGGCCGACGCTGGCTACACCTTC

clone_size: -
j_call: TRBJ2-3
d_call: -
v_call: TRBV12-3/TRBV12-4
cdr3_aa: CASSPVATGDTDTQYF
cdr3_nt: TGTGCCAGCAGCCCCGTGGCCACCGGGGACACAGATACGCAGTATTTT

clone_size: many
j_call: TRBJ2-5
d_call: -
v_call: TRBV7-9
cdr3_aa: CASSLVGPTETQYF
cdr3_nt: TGTGCCAGCAGCTTAGTGGGGCCAACAGAGACCCAGTACTTC

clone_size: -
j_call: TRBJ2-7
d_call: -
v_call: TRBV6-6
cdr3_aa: CASSYGADEQYF
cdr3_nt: TGTGCCAGCAGTTACGGAGCTGACGAGCAGTACTTC

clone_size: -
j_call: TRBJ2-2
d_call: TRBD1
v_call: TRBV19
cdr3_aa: CASSKRQGSTGELFF
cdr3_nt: TGTGCCAGTAGTAAAAGACAGGGCAGTACAGGGGAGCTGTTTTTT

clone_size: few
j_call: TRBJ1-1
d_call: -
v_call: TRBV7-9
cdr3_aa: CASSFRHGMNTEAFF
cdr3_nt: TGTGCCAGCAGCTTCAGACACGGGATGAACACTGAAGCTTTCTTT

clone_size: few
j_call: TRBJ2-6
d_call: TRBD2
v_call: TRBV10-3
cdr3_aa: CAISVGPEAGRGLSSGANVLTF
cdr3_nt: TGTGCCATCAGTGTGGGCCCTGAAGCGGGAAGGGGATTGTCCTCTGGGGCCAACGTCCTGACTTTC

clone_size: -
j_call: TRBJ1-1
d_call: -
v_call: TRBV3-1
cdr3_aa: CASSQPTVNTEAFF
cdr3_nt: TGTGCCAGCAGCCAACCGACAGTGAACACTGAAGCTTTCTTT

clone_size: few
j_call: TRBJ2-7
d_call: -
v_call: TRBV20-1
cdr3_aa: CSARDKEVIYEQYF
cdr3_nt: TGCAGTGCTAGAGATAAGGAGGTGATCTACGAGCAGTACTTC

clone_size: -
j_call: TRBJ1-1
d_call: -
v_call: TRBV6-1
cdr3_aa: CASTDGPGNTEAFF
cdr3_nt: TGTGCCAGTACGGATGGGCCGGGGAACACTGAAGCTTTCTTT

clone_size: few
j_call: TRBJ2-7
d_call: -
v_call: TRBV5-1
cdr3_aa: CASSGGDGLSYEQYF
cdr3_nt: TGCGCCAGCAGCGGAGGGGATGGCCTCTCCTACGAGCAGTACTTC

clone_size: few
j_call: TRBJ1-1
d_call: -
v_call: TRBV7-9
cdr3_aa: CASNHLGDYVNTEAFF
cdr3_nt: TGTGCCAGCAACCACCTCGGGGACTACGTAAACACTGAAGCTTTCTTT

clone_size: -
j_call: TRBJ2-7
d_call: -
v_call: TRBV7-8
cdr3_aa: CASSLDYNYEQYF
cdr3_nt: TGTGCCAGCAGCTTAGATTACAACTACGAGCAGTACTTC

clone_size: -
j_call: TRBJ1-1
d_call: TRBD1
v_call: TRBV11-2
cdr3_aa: CASSFSRDRGLANTEAFF
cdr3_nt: TGTGCCAGCAGCTTTTCCCGGGACAGGGGGCTAGCTAACACTGAAGCTTTCTTT

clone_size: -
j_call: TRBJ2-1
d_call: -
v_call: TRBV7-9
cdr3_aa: CASSLGWENEQFF
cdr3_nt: TGTGCCAGCAGCTTAGGGTGGGAGAATGAGCAGTTCTTC

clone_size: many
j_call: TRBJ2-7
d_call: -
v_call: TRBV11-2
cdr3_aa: CASSSRYEQYF
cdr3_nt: TGTGCCAGCAGTTCCCGCTACGAGCAGTACTTC

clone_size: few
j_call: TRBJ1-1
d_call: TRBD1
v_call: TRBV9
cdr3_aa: CASSVEGQGAKNTEAFF
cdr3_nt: TGTGCCAGCAGCGTAGAGGGACAGGGGGCGAAGAACACTGAAGCTTTCTTT

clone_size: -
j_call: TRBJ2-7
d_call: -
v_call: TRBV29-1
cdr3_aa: CSVEWRGEQYF
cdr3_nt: TGCAGCGTTGAATGGCGTGGCGAGCAGTACTTC

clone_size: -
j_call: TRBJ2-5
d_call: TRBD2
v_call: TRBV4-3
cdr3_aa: CASSQDRGGETQYF
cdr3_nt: TGCGCCAGCAGCCAAGATCGGGGAGGGGAGACCCAGTACTTC

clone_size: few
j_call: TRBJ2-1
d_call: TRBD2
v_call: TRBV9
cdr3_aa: CASSGSVSGGDRMQFF
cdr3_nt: TGTGCCAGCAGCGGTAGCGTGAGCGGGGGGGACCGCATGCAGTTCTTC

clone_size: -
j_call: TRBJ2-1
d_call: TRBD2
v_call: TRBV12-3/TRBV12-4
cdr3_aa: CASSLPPGLASNEQFF
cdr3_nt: TGTGCCAGCAGTCTTCCCCCGGGACTAGCCTCCAATGAGCAGTTCTTC

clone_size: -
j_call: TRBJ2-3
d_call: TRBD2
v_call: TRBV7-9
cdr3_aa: CASSLVAGETDTQYF
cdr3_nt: TGTGCCAGCAGCTTAGTAGCGGGAGAAACAGATACGCAGTATTTT

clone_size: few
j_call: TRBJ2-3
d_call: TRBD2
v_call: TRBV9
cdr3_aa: CASSSGGLASDTQYF
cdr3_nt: TGTGCCAGCAGCTCCGGAGGACTAGCGTCAGATACGCAGTATTTT

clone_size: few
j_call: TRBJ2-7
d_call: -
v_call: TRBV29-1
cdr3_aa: CSVEEDVSYEQYF
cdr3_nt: TGCAGCGTTGAAGAAGACGTCTCCTACGAGCAGTACTTC

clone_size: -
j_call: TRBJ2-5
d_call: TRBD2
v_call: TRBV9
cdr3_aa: CASSVGLAEETQYF
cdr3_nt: TGTGCCAGCAGCGTCGGACTAGCGGAAGAGACCCAGTACTTC

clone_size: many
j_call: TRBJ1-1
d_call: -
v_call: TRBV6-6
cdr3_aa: CASSSSGSAEAFF
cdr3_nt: TGTGCCAGCAGTTCCTCAGGGAGTGCTGAAGCTTTCTTT

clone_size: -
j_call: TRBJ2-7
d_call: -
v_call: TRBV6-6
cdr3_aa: CASSQTESYEQYF
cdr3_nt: TGTGCCAGCAGCCAAACCGAGAGCTACGAGCAGTACTTC

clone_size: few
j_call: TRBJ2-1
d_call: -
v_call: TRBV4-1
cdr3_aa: CASSQRLDSGAHNEQFF
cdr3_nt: TGCGCCAGCAGCCAAAGGTTGGACAGCGGAGCACACAATGAGCAGTTCTTC

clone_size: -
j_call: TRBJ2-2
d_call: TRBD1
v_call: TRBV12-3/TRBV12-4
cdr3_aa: CASSAGTGWIGELFF
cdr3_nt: TGTGCCAGCAGTGCCGGGACAGGGTGGATCGGGGAGCTGTTTTTT

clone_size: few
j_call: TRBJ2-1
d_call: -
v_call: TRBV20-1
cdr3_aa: CSARAGTRYNEQFF
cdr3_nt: TGCAGTGCTAGAGCGGGGACTCGGTACAATGAGCAGTTCTTC

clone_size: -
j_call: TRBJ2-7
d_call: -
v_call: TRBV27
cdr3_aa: CASSLMGGTYEQYF
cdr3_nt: TGTGCCAGCAGCCTCATGGGGGGAACTTACGAGCAGTACTTC

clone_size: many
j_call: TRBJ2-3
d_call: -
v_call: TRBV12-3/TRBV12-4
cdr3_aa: CASSLYGGASTDTQYF
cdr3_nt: TGTGCCAGCAGTTTATACGGCGGGGCTAGCACAGATACGCAGTATTTT

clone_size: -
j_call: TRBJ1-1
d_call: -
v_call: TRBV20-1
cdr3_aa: CSATEGGSDTEAFF
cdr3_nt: TGCAGTGCTACAGAGGGAGGGAGTGACACTGAAGCTTTCTTT

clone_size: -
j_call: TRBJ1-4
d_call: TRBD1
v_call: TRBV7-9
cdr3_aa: CASSLGTGTGNEKLFF
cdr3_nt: TGTGCCAGCAGCTTAGGTACCGGGACAGGAAATGAAAAACTGTTTTTT

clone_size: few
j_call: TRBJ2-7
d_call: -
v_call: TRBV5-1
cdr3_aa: CASSLRWADGEQYF
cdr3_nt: TGCGCCAGCAGCTTGAGGTGGGCAGATGGCGAGCAGTACTTC

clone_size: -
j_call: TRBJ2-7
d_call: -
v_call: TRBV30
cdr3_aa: CAWAFGSRREQYF
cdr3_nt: TGTGCCTGGGCTTTTGGGTCCCGGAGGGAGCAGTACTTC

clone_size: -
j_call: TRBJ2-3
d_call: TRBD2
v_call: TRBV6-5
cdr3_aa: CASSYGRADTQYF
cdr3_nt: TGTGCCAGCAGTTACGGGAGGGCAGATACGCAGTATTTT

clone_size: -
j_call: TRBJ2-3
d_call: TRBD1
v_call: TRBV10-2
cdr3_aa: CASRDRDRVTDTQYF
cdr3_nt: TGCGCCAGCAGGGACCGGGACAGGGTTACGGATACGCAGTATTTT

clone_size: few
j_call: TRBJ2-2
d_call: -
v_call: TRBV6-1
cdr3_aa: CAIPGRYTGELFF
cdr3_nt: TGTGCCATCCCGGGACGGTACACCGGGGAGCTGTTTTTT

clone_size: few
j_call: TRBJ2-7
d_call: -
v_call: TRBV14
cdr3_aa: CASSEWSEQYF
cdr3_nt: TGTGCCAGCAGCGAATGGTCCGAGCAGTACTTC

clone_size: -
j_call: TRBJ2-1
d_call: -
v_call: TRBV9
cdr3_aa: CASSSQTTYNEQFF
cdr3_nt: TGTGCCAGCAGCTCCCAAACTACCTACAATGAGCAGTTCTTC

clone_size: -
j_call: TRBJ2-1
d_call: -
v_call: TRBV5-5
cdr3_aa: CASSRYRGGLNEQFF
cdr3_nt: TGTGCCAGCAGCCGCTACAGGGGAGGTTTGAATGAGCAGTTCTTC

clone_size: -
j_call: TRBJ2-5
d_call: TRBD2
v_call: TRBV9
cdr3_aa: CASSVGGGGQETQYF
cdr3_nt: TGTGCCAGCAGCGTAGGCGGGGGGGGTCAGGAGACCCAGTACTTC

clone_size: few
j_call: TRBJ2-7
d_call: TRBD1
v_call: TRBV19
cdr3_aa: CASSQGVEEQYF
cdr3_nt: TGTGCCAGTAGTCAGGGGGTGGAGGAGCAGTACTTC

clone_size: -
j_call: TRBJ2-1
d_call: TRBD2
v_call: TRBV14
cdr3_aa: CASSQDWLGGRTYNEQFF
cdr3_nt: TGTGCCAGCAGCCAAGATTGGTTGGGCGGGAGAACCTACAATGAGCAGTTCTTC

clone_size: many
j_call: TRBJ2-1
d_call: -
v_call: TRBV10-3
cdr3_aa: CAINIGGGPGNEQFF
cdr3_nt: TGTGCCATCAACATCGGCGGGGGCCCCGGCAATGAGCAGTTCTTC

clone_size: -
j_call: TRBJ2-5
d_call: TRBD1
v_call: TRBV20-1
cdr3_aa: CSAPVATGDQETQYF
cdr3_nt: TGCAGTGCCCCAGTGGCCACAGGGGACCAAGAGACCCAGTACTTC

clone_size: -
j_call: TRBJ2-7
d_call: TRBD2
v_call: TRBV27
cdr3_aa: CASSLLAGRPHEQYF
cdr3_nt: TGTGCCAGCAGTTTGCTAGCGGGGCGCCCCCACGAGCAGTACTTC

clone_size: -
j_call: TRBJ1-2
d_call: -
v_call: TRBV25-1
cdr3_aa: CASSPPGVGYGYTF
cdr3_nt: TGTGCCAGCAGTCCACCAGGGGTGGGGTATGGCTACACCTTC

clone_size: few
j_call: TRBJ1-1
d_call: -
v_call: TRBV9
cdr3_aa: CASSVGTANTEAFF
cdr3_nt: TGTGCCAGCAGCGTTGGGACGGCGAACACTGAAGCTTTCTTT

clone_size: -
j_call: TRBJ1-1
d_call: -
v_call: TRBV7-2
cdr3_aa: CASNNRWTEAFF
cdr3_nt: TGTGCCAGCAACAATCGTTGGACTGAAGCTTTCTTT

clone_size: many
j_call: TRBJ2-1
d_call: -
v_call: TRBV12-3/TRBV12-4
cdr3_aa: CASSQKGGLDNEQFF
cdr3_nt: TGTGCCAGCAGCCAAAAGGGGGGACTCGACAATGAGCAGTTCTTC

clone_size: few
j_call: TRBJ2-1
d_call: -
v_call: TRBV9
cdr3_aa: CASSAEGNYNEQFF
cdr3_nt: TGTGCCAGCAGCGCTGAGGGTAATTACAATGAGCAGTTCTTC

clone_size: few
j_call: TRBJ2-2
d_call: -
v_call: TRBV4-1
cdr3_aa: CASSQVSGPTGELFF
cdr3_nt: TGCGCCAGCAGCCAAGTGAGCGGCCCGACCGGGGAGCTGTTTTTT

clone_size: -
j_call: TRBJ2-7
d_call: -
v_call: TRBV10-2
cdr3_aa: CASSQDLYEQYF
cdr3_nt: TGCGCCAGCAGTCAAGACTTGTACGAGCAGTACTTC

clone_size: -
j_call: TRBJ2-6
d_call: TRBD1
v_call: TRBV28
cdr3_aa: CASSFTYNHGQGAYGANVLTF
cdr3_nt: TGTGCCAGCAGTTTCACCTACAACCATGGACAGGGGGCATATGGGGCCAACGTCCTGACTTTC

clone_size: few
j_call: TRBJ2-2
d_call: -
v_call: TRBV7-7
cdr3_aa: CASSFIPGTAGELFF
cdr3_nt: TGTGCTAGCAGCTTTATTCCAGGGACGGCCGGGGAGCTGTTTTTT

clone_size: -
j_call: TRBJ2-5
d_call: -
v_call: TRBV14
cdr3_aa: CASSQVAGRQETQYF
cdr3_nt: TGTGCCAGCAGCCAAGTTGCGGGGCGTCAAGAGACCCAGTACTTC